This TCR beta chain was observed in a study of blood T cell repertoires in COVID-19. Background on the study: COVID-19 samples collected from the United States, Italy and Spain covered acute and convalescent phases. PBMCs, B-cell-depleted T cells, or T cells were the source of the cDNA or gDNA that made up the material.

The CDR3 contains 15 residues. The V gene's germline CDR1 is KGHSH and CDR2 LQKENI. J lost 1 base, V lost 3 bases, and 2 bases had no gene match. Method: immunoSEQ multiplex PCR; TCRdb's copy keeps in-frame clones and lacks some. This table holds about 270,000 clones, more than 70% found once. The sequence derives from a woman younger than 30 with acute or convalescent COVID-19. This chain joins TRBV18 and TRBJ2-2; 7 bases are shared with TRBD1. Input material: peripheral blood. CDR3 nucleotide sequence: TGTGCCAGCTCACCGAGACAGGGGAACACCGGGGAGCTGTTTTTT. This encodes CASSPRQGNTGELFF.